This is a list of T cell receptor beta chains from one sample in a study of CD8+CD57+ T cells in acquired aplastic anemia. Via MiXCR, TCRdb re-called the reads, giving one row per CDR3 protein. Among hundreds of thousands of distinct CDR3 sequences listed, just under 70% were seen once. Specimen: sorted CD4+, CD8+, or CD8+CD57+ T cells (not recorded which) from PBMCs. Source of these receptors: a human donor in good health, serving as a control. CDR3s include the opening cysteine and the closing phenylalanine or tryptophan.

v_call cdr3_aa
TRBV30 CAWSVQKNTEAFF
TRBV7-2 CASSFSGLSSYEQYF
TRBV7-2 CASSLYTQEGIF
TRBV7-2 CASSIRQGSSYEQYF
TRBV19 CASSTADAVAGNTIYF
TRBV7-2 CASSQVQGDSPLHQYF
TRBV9 CASSPNRAATRNF
TRBV20-1 CSARSRTDPTQYF
TRBV7-3 CASSFGHGFEETQYF
TRBV9 CASSLTGEDGYTF
TRBV7-2 CASSLRGQAYHEQF
TRBV18 CASSPSSSYNEQFF
TRBV19 CASSAGTITEQYF
TRBV20-1 CSARVPGFLGNEQFF
TRBV4-2 CASSLLGTNTEAFF
TRBV10-3 CATKARDNSPLHF
TRBV7-2 CASTWAGALHVGNIYF
TRBV7-2 CASVAPGTEQSQYF
TRBV10-3 CAILVGDRGNQPQHF
TRBV14 CASSPGEQTEAFF
TRBV7-9 CASTKAGRIEAFF
TRBV11-2 CASSLVRERPLHF
TRBV2 CASSGSGELFF
TRBV20-1 CSAIPRGGKPQYF
TRBV2 CASSLTGGGTNENLFF
TRBV7-4 CATSGGGGENYNGQFF
TRBV7-3 CASSLTAGENEQFF
TRBV7-8 CASSSDGTAYEQYF
TRBV7-2 CASSPGGRQGARHF
TRBV9 CASSVDLGWAYNF
TRBV7-2 CASSRAGTGSRQPF
TRBV7-2 CASSPLPGQDNEKLFF
TRBV29-1 CSVATGGAGQYF
TRBV10-3 CAISSGQGAGAFF
TRBV20-1 CSARGAKYNEQFF
TRBV7-6 CASSWTAAGTKYF
TRBV20-1 CSATMTDPYEQYF
TRBV7-2 CASSEGVTEAFF
TRBV2 CASSRELVSEAFF
TRBV12-3/TRBV12-4 CASSSDLRNQPQHF
TRBV29-1 CSVIVGSYTDTQYF
TRBV20-1 CSARVQNRAGYTF
TRBV4-2 CASSQAGTGGRETQYF
TRBV9 CASRVGRTGGESF
TRBV7-3 CASSLRAGAYNEQFF
TRBV7-3 CASSSSGLAGVPGELFF
TRBV2 CASTRSQANTEAFF
TRBV7-6 CASSLRASGGYNEQFF
TRBV19 CASSIDRVRTDTQYF
TRBV2 CASTGDKAGNQPHHLEHF
TRBV19 CASSTRGLNTGELFF
TRBV7-2 CASSLAGGNPSPLHF
TRBV20-1 CSAGGTGNMNTEAFF
TRBV15 CATSREGGPLGEQYF
TRBV4-3 CASSQDTGTGNYGYTF
TRBV15 CATSIPNQAYKTYNEQFF
TRBV7-6 CASSGRLAASTDTQYF
TRBV20-1 CSARYPPVNTEAFF
TRBV12-3/TRBV12-4 CASRFATSYEQYF
TRBV7-2 CASSFQTTTSSTSYF